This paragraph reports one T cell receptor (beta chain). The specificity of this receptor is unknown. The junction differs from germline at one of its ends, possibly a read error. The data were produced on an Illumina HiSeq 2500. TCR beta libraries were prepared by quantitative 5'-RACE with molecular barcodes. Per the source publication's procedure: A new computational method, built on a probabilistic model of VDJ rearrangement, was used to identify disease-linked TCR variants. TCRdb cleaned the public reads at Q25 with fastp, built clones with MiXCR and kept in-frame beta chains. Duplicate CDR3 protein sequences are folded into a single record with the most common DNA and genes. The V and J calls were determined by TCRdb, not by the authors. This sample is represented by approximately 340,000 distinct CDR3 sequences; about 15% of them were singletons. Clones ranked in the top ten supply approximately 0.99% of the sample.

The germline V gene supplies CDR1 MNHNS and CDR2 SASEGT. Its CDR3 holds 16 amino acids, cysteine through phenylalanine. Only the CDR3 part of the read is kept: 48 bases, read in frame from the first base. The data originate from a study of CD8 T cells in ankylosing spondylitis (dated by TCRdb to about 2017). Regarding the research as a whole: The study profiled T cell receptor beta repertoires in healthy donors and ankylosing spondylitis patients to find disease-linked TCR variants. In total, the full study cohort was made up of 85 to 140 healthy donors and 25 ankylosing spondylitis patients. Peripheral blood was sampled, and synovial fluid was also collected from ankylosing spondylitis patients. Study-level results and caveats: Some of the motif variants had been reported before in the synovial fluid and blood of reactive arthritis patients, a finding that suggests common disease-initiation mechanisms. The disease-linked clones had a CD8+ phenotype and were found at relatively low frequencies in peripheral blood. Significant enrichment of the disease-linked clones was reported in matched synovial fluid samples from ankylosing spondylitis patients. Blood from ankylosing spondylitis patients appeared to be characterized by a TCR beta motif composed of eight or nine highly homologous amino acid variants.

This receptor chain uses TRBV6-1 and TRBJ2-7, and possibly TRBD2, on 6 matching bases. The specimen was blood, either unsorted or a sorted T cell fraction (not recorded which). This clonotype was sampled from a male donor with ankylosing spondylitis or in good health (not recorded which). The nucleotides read TGTGCCAGCGGCCCAGAGCTTACTTACGTGGACTACAAGCAGTACTTC. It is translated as CASGPELTYVDYKQYF.